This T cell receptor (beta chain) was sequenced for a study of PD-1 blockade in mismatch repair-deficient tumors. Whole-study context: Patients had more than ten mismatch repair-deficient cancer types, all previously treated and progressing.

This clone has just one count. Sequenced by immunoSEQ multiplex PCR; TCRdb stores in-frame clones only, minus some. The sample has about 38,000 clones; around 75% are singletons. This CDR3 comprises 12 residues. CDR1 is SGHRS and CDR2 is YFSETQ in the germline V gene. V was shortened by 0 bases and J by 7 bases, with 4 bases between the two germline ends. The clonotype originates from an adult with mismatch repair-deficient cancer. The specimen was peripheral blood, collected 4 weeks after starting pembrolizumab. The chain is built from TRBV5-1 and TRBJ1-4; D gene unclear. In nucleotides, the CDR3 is TGCGCCAGCAGCTTGGCCTTTGAAAAACTGTTTTTT. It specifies CASSLAFEKLFF. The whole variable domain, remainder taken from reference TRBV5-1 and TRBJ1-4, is KAGVTQTPRYLIKTRGQQVTLSCSPISGHRSVSWYQQTPGQGLQFLFEYFSETQRNKGNFPGRFSGRQFSNSRSEMNVSTLELGDSALYLCASSLAFEKLFFGSGTQLSVL.